These T cell receptor beta chains were read from a single sample in a study of T cell responses to AZD1222 COVID-19 vaccine. Some clones are missing from TCRdb's copy, which holds only in-frame ones; the method was immunoSEQ multiplex PCR. The sample includes about 130,000 clones, over 90% of them seen just once. The sequencing here drew on peripheral blood, taken on day 0 of AZD1222 vaccination. These receptors came from an adult in good health. Each CDR3 is given with its conserved first and last residue. The D gene is left open where the match is weak. Clone size, where shown, is once, few, many, or a class for clones that have expanded.

size | D | J | V | DNA | CDR3
. | . | TRBJ2-7 | TRBV4-3 | TGCGCCAGCAGCCAAGATACTGCGCGTAGCTCCTACGAGCAGTACTTC | CASSQDTARSSYEQYF
. | . | TRBJ1-6 | TRBV28 | TGTGCCACCACACCCCCTATCAACTATAATTCACCCCTCCACTTT | CATTPPINYNSPLHF
. | . | TRBJ1-2 | TRBV7-2 | TGTGCCAGCAGCAGGACAGATTTCTATGGCTACACCTTC | CASSRTDFYGYTF
. | . | TRBJ1-2 | TRBV15 | TGTGCCACCAGCAGAAGCTCTCGGGGATGGGGGTATGGCTACACCTTC | CATSRSSRGWGYGYTF
. | . | TRBJ2-5 | TRBV5-1 | TGCGCCAGCAGGGTTACCCCAAGGGAGACCCAGTACTTC | CASRVTPRETQYF
. | . | TRBJ1-1 | TRBV5-4 | TGTGCCAGCACCCCCCAGAGGGGGTTGAACACTGAAGCTTTCTTT | CASTPQRGLNTEAFF
. | . | TRBJ2-3 | TRBV6-5 | TGTGCCAGCAGTCGCCAGCATAGCACGGATACGCAGTATTTT | CASSRQHSTDTQYF
once | . | TRBJ1-1 | TRBV19 | TGTGCCAGTAGTATTCCGACATCCATGAACACTGAAGCTTTCTTT | CASSIPTSMNTEAFF
. | . | TRBJ1-2 | TRBV10-3 | TGTGCCATCCGGGAATTTGAAGCTAACTATGGCTACACCTTC | CAIREFEANYGYTF
. | . | TRBJ1-1 | TRBV29-1 | TGCAGCGGACACGGGGCCGTGAACACTGAAGCTTTCTTT | CSGHGAVNTEAFF
. | TRBD1 | TRBJ1-1 | TRBV6-1 | TGTGCCAGCAGTGAAATAGGGGTGACAGGGGATGAAGCTTTCTTT | CASSEIGVTGDEAFF
. | . | TRBJ2-7 | TRBV7-9 | TGTGCCAGCAGCTTAACGGCCCAGCGGACAACCTACGAGCAGTACTTC | CASSLTAQRTTYEQYF
. | TRBD1 | TRBJ2-4 | TRBV7-4 | TGTGCCAGCAGCCGGGACAGGGGGCAGTTAAGGGCCAAAAACATTCAGTACTTC | CASSRDRGQLRAKNIQYF
. | . | TRBJ1-5 | TRBV19 | TGTGCCAGTAGTATAGGGGTAGCCGATCAGCCCCAGCATTTT | CASSIGVADQPQHF
. | . | TRBJ2-7 | TRBV5-1 | TGCGCCAGCAGCTTGGCCGAAGGCTACGAGCAGTACTTC | CASSLAEGYEQYF
. | . | TRBJ1-5 | TRBV28 | TGTGCCAGCAGTCTTCATGGAGGCGGTAATCAGCCCCAGCATTTT | CASSLHGGGNQPQHF
. | . | TRBJ1-2 | TRBV19 | TGTGCCAGTAGTCATACGGACAGCCTCTATGGCTACACCTTC | CASSHTDSLYGYTF
. | . | TRBJ2-7 | TRBV4-1 | TGCGCCAGCAGCCAGCTAACCGGGTCTACTTCCTCCTACGAGCAGTACTTC | CASSQLTGSTSSYEQYF
. | . | TRBJ1-4 | TRBV6-5 | TGTGCCACCGACTCAGCCAGGCTTGGTGAAAAACTGTTTTTT | CATDSARLGEKLFF
few | . | TRBJ2-2 | TRBV6-1 | TGTGCCAGCAGTGAACAGGGAGAATATGGCGGGGAGCTGTTTTTT | CASSEQGEYGGELFF
. | . | TRBJ1-1 | TRBV4-3 | TGCGCCAGCAGCCTTCTTGGGGACCCCTCGAACACTGAAGCTTTCTTT | CASSLLGDPSNTEAFF
. | . | TRBJ2-7 | TRBV4-3 | TGCGCCAGCAGCCAAGTCGGTGGCGACGAGCAGTACTTC | CASSQVGGDEQYF
. | . | TRBJ1-6 | TRBV7-9 | TGTGCCAGCAGCTTAGCAGTAGACCTTTCACCCCTCCACTTT | CASSLAVDLSPLHF
. | . | TRBJ2-2 | TRBV29-1 | TGCAGCGTCGGGACCCTTGGGTCGAACACCGGGGAGCTGTTTTTT | CSVGTLGSNTGELFF
. | . | TRBJ2-5 | TRBV12-3/TRBV12-4 | TGTGCCAGCAGTTTCGGCAGGCAAGAGACCCAGTACTTC | CASSFGRQETQYF
. | TRBD1 | TRBJ1-1 | TRBV9 | TGTGCCAGCAGCGTAGCTACGGGGACAGGTGAAGCTTTCTTT | CASSVATGTGEAFF
. | TRBD2 | TRBJ2-5 | TRBV7-2 | TGTGCCAGCAGCTTAACTGGACTAGCGGGAGTGGGAGAGACCCAGTACTTC | CASSLTGLAGVGETQYF
. | . | TRBJ2-1 | TRBV5-4 | TGTGCCAGCAACAGGAAAGGGGGCTCCTACAATGAGCAGTTCTTC | CASNRKGGSYNEQFF
. | . | TRBJ1-4 | TRBV5-1 | TGCGCCAGCAGCAGAAGCGGTGAAAAACTGTTTTTT | CASSRSGEKLFF
. | TRBD2 | TRBJ2-1 | TRBV4-1 | TGCGCCAGCAGCCAAGAATGGAGCGGGAGTACGAATGAGCAGTTCTTC | CASSQEWSGSTNEQFF
. | . | TRBJ2-3 | TRBV9 | TGTGCCAGCAGCGCGGGCCCAGATACGCAGTATTTT | CASSAGPDTQYF
. | . | TRBJ1-2 | TRBV2 | TGTGCCAGCAGTGGCAGGGAAGGCTATGGCTACACCTTC | CASSGREGYGYTF
many | . | TRBJ1-5 | TRBV19 | TGTGCCAGTAGTATAGCGGAGCTCCAGCATTTT | CASSIAELQHF
. | . | TRBJ1-1 | TRBV18 | TGTGCCAGCTCACCACGGCAGGGAGACACTGAAGCTTTCTTT | CASSPRQGDTEAFF
. | . | TRBJ2-1 | TRBV5-1 | TGCGCCAGCAGCTTGGTAGGTGAGCAGTTCTTC | CASSLVGEQFF
. | TRBD1 | TRBJ1-6 | TRBV5-5 | TGTGCCAGCAGCTCGGAGACAGGGTGGAATTCACCCCTCCACTTT | CASSSETGWNSPLHF
. | . | TRBJ1-2 | TRBV30 | TGTGCCTGGAGTTCTCCCTTTCTTCAGAGGGGGTATGGCTACACCTTC | CAWSSPFLQRGYGYTF
. | TRBD1 | TRBJ2-5 | TRBV19 | TGTGCCAGTAGTTCGGGACAGGAAGAGACCCAGTACTTC | CASSSGQEETQYF
. | TRBD2 | TRBJ2-3 | TRBV4-2 | TGTGCCAGCAGCCAAGAGGGTAGCGGGGCAGATACGCAGTATTTT | CASSQEGSGADTQYF
. | TRBD2 | TRBJ2-1 | TRBV4-3 | TGCGCCAGCAGCCAAGATTTGCGCGGGAGGGTCGATGAGCAGTTCTTC | CASSQDLRGRVDEQFF
. | TRBD1 | TRBJ2-7 | TRBV6-6 | TGTGCCAGCAGTTCTTCCGGGACAGGGGGCCACGAGCAGTACTTC | CASSSSGTGGHEQYF
. | TRBD2 | TRBJ2-3 | TRBV6-5 | TGTGCCAGTCTCAAGACTAGCGCGGGCACAGATACGCAGTATTTT | CASLKTSAGTDTQYF
. | . | TRBJ1-2 | TRBV2 | TGTGCCAGCAGTTATATACAGGGCTCCCGAGCAAATGGCTACACCTTC | CASSYIQGSRANGYTF
. | . | TRBJ1-2 | TRBV20-1 | TGCAGTGCTAGTAGGGGCAGGGCTCAAGGCTACACCTTC | CSASRGRAQGYTF
. | TRBD2 | TRBJ2-1 | TRBV6-2/TRBV6-3 | TGTGCCAGCAGTTACTCCGAAGCCGGGACTAGCGGCTACAATGAGCAGTTCTTC | CASSYSEAGTSGYNEQFF
. | . | TRBJ2-7 | TRBV4-1 | TGCGCCAGCAGCCAAGCGTGGGGGGCATCCTACGAGCAGTACTTC | CASSQAWGASYEQYF